The next 24 T cell receptor beta chains were all read from a single sample in a study of blood T cell repertoires in COVID-19 (TCRdb year 2020). Library construction relied on the immunoSEQ multiplex PCR assay. TCRdb mirrors the immuneACCESS table, restricted to in-frame sequences. Some clones are absent from its copies; in checked studies, under half trace to an unresolved V gene, and the reason for the others is unknown. This sample gives over 150,000 clones in total; around 83% of them show up just once. About 13% of the sample lies in the top ten. Material: peripheral blood. These receptor sequences come from a human donor in a cohort sampled during active COVID-19.

V and J are TRBV27 and TRBJ2-5, with TRBD1 matching 8 bases. V shed 6 bases, J shed 2 bases, and the junction held 11 bases outside the gene matches. Looked up from germline, CDR1 is MNHEY and CDR2 is SMNVEV (reference sequence). This CDR3 is built from 16 residues. CDR3 sequence: CASSQDRGLGQETQYF. CDR3 bases: TGTGCCAGCAGCCAAGACAGGGGCCTAGGGCAAGAGACCCAGTACTTC.

The chain uses TRBV5-1 and TRBJ2-2; unclear D gene. Germline loops: CDR1 SGHRS, CDR2 YFSETQ. Trimming left V 0 bases short and J 5 bases short, with 11 bases between. The CDR3 runs to 15 residues. The CDR3 nucleotides are TGCGCCAGCAGCTTGGTTGTTCAGGTGACCGGGGAGCTGTTTTTT. This gives the protein CASSLVVQVTGELFF.

The chain has TRBV3-1 (or the pseudogene TRBV3-2) and TRBJ2-1, with D perhaps TRBD2 (6 bases). CDR3 length equals 15 residues. The germline V and J ends were trimmed by 1 base and 7 bases, with 14 bases remaining between them. The V gene's germline CDR1 is LGHDT and CDR2 YNNKEL (reference sequence). The CDR3 spells CASSQVERAQNEQFF. The CDR3 DNA reads as TGTGCCAGCAGCCAAGTCGAGCGGGCCCAGAATGAGCAGTTCTTC.

The rearrangement joins TRBV6-5 to TRBJ2-7; maybe TRBD1 (6 bases). Deletions cut 8 bases from V and 5 bases from J, with 16 bases between. This CDR3 spans 13 amino acids. The germline gives CDR1 MNHEY, CDR2 SVGAGI. The CDR3 here is CASWDKGYNEQYF. CDR3 nucleotides: TGTGCCAGCTGGGACAAGGGTTACAACGAGCAGTACTTC.

The CDR3 protein is CASSLLPHQGYSYEQYF. The CDR3 DNA sequence: TGTGCCAGCAGCTTACTTCCCCATCAGGGTTACTCCTACGAGCAGTACTTC. The chain carries TRBV7-6 and TRBJ2-7; a weak D match, TRBD1 (5 bases). Trimming cost V 2 bases and J 0 bases, with 17 bases left between them. Germline lookup yields CDR1 SGHVS and CDR2 FNYEAQ. The CDR3 runs 17 residues.

The chain recombines TRBV2 with TRBJ2-5, with 11 bases aligning to TRBD1. V was clipped by 2 bases and J by 4 bases; unmatched bases: 3. The CDR3 totals 15 residues. CDR1 SNHLY and CDR2 FYNNEI come from the germline V gene. CDR3 bases: TGTGCCAGCAGTGAATGGACAGGGGGCCTAGAGACCCAGTACTTC. Protein product: CASSEWTGGLETQYF.

The chain carries TRBV3-1 (or the pseudogene TRBV3-2) and TRBJ1-4; TRBD1 is a possible D gene (5 bases). This CDR3 contains 16 residues. CDR1 is LGHDT and CDR2 is YNNKEL in the germline V gene (reference sequence). V gave up 0 bases and J gave up 5 bases, with 13 bases separating them. Written as DNA, the CDR3 is TGTGCCAGCAGCCAAGAAGGGGCCAGGCCCAATGAAAAACTGTTTTTT. Translating gives CASSQEGARPNEKLFF.

This clone was seen ten or more times. This rearrangement joins TRBV2 to TRBJ2-7; a weak D match, TRBD2 (5 bases). CDR1 and CDR2 (germline): SNHLY, FYNNEI. This CDR3 region has 15 residues. The ends were cut back, 4 bases at V and 1 base at J, with 14 bases in the middle. The CDR3 loop reads CASSGEFPFSYEQYF. The CDR3 DNA follows: TGTGCCAGCAGTGGGGAGTTTCCCTTTTCCTACGAGCAGTACTTC.

CDR3 DNA: TGTGCCACCAGTGATCTAGGGGGGAACACCGGGGAGCTGTTTTTT. Residues: CATSDLGGNTGELFF. This sequence joins TRBV24-1 and TRBJ2-2; possible D gene TRBD1, 6 bases. CDR3 length equals 15 residues. Germline V gene data show CDR1 as KGHDR and CDR2 as SFDVKD. The V gene lost 3 bases and the J gene lost 1 base, with 8 bases spanning the gap.

The chain recombines TRBV3-1 (or the pseudogene TRBV3-2) with TRBJ2-7; D is perhaps TRBD2 (6 bases). Germline V CDR1 and CDR2: LGHDT, YNNKEL (reference sequence). CDR3 size: 14 residues. V lost 4 bases and J lost 5, with 15 bases in between. The CDR3: CASSRLGEVNEQYF. CDR3 sequence (DNA): TGTGCCAGCAGCCGACTAGGGGAAGTCAACGAGCAGTACTTC.

This chain connects TRBV19 to TRBJ2-3; D perhaps matches TRBD1 (6 bases). This CDR3 region has 15 residues. The germline V gene has CDR1 LNHDA and CDR2 SQIVND (reference sequence). Trimming took 4 bases from V and 2 from J, leaving 13 bases between them. CDR3 sequence reads: CASSKGEFFTDTQYF. CDR3 bases: TGTGCCAGTAGTAAGGGGGAGTTTTTCACAGATACGCAGTATTTT.

The chain is built from TRBV6-5 and TRBJ1-3; D possibly corresponds to TRBD1 (5 bases). CDR3 length: 14 residues. CDR1 MNHEY and CDR2 SVGAGI come from the germline V gene. The germline V and J ends were trimmed by 6 bases and 0 bases, with 9 bases remaining between them. The CDR3 DNA is TGTGCCAGCAGCGTCCAGGGCTCTGGAAACACCATATATTTT. Translation gives CASSVQGSGNTIYF.

The chain couples TRBV19 to TRBJ1-5, with TRBD1 matching over 9 bases. V lost 0 bases and J lost 4; bases outside the gene matches: 7. The CDR3 spans 17 residues. In germline, CDR1 is LNHDA, CDR2 SQIVND (reference sequence). The CDR3 region has the DNA TGTGCCAGTAGTATAGATGGCTTTGGGACAGGGAATCAGCCCCAGCATTTT. Protein sequence: CASSIDGFGTGNQPQHF. Full variable domain (outside the CDR3, taken from reference TRBV19 and TRBJ1-5): DGGITQSPKYLFRKEGQNVTLSCEQNLNHDAMYWYRQDPGQGLRLIYYSQIVNDFQKGDIAEGYSVSREKKESFPLTVTSAQKNPTAFYLCASSIDGFGTGNQPQHFGDGTRLSIL.

In this sample, this clone turned up a few times. This chain connects TRBV27 to TRBJ2-2, with a weak D call TRBD2 (6 bases). The CDR3 has 15 amino acids. The V and J ends lost 3 bases and 5 bases respectively, with 13 bases between them. From germline, CDR1 is MNHEY and CDR2 SMNVEV (reference sequence). CDR3 protein: CASSFSGVSTGELFF. The CDR3 region has the DNA TGTGCCAGCAGTTTTTCGGGAGTCTCGACCGGGGAGCTGTTTTTT.

This chain connects TRBV5-5 to TRBJ2-6; D is perhaps TRBD2 (6 bases). This CDR3 has 16 amino acids. V dropped 0 bases and J dropped 1 base, with 8 bases sitting between them. Germline CDR1 and CDR2: SGHKS and YYEKEE (reference sequence). In DNA form, the CDR3 reads TGTGCCAGCAGCTTGGTGGGGGGATCTGGGGCCAACGTCCTGACTTTC. Translating gives CASSLVGGSGANVLTF.

About this clone: This likely traces to a read error, being one base from a far larger clone. The V and J genes are TRBV28 and TRBJ2-1; D might be TRBD2 (5 bases). Germline V gene sequence: CDR1 MDHEN, CDR2 SYDVKM. The CDR3 extends over 16 amino acids. CDR3 bases: TGTGCCAGGAGTTTAGACATGGCTAGCTCGGGGAATGAGCAGTTCTTC. This encodes CARSLDMASSGNEQFF.

As to this clone: The same CDR3 also results from other DNA sequences found in this sample. DNA of the CDR3: TGTGCCAGCAGCCTGACAGGGGGAGGTCAAGAGACCCAGTACTTC. It yields the protein CASSLTGGGQETQYF. The rearrangement uses TRBV28 and TRBJ2-5; 9 nucleotides align to TRBD1. V trimming: 6 bases; J trimming: 2 bases; junction bases outside the gene matches: 7. The CDR3 extends over 15 amino acids. Germline values: CDR1 MDHEN, CDR2 SYDVKM.

Written as DNA, the CDR3 is TGTGCCAGCAGCGAATGGACTAGCGCTACGCAGTATTTT. This sequence encodes CASSEWTSATQYF. The rearrangement links TRBV5-4 to TRBJ2-3; 9 bases line up with TRBD2. The germline V gene encodes CDR1 SGHNT and CDR2 YYREEE (reference sequence). The CDR3 runs to 13 residues. V was pared by 4 bases and J by 8 bases, with 5 bases of the junction left unmatched.

The rearrangement joins TRBV7-2 to TRBJ1-4; perhaps TRBD1 as D (6 bases). Per germline, CDR1 SGHTA and CDR2 FQGNSA. V dropped 4 bases and J dropped 11 bases, with 14 bases sitting between them. The CDR3 consists of 13 residues. CDR3 sequence: CASSSYRVGKLFF. CDR3 DNA: TGTGCCAGCAGCTCATACAGGGTGGGGAAACTGTTTTTT. Using reference TRBV7-2 and TRBJ1-4 for the parts outside the CDR3, the full variable domain is GAGVSQSPSNKVTEKGKDVELRCDPISGHTALYWYRQSLGQGLEFLIYFQGNSAPDKSGLPSDRFSAERTGGSVSTLTIQRTQQEDSAVYLCASSSYRVGKLFFGSGTQLSVL.

The chain joins TRBV5-1 to TRBJ1-2; D may be TRBD1 (5 bases). CDR1 and CDR2 from the germline V gene are SGHRS and YFSETQ. The CDR3 is made up of 14 amino acids. V was shortened by 1 base and J by 8 bases, with 15 bases between the two germline ends. CDR3 amino acids: CASSLSVQGGGYTF. Written as DNA, the CDR3 is TGCGCCAGCAGCTTGTCGGTGCAGGGTGGCGGCTACACCTTC.

V and J are TRBV29-1 and TRBJ1-4, with TRBD1 matching over 7 bases. J lost 3 bases, V lost 7 bases, and 5 bases had no gene match. Germline V gene lookup returns CDR1 SQVTM and CDR2 ANQGSEA. The CDR3 consists of 13 residues. This CDR3 reads CSAGDSSNEKLFF. The DNA of the CDR3 is TGCAGCGCCGGGGACAGCTCTAATGAAAAACTGTTTTTT.

The chain recombines TRBV29-1 with TRBJ1-2; 7 nucleotides line up with TRBD1. Germline lookup yields CDR1 SQVTM and CDR2 ANQGSEA. J lost 1 base, V lost 5 bases, and 13 bases had no gene match. This CDR3 contains 16 residues. The CDR3 spells CSVPPLDGTVNYGYTF. In DNA form, the CDR3 reads TGCAGCGTTCCCCCCCTGGACGGGACAGTTAACTATGGCTACACCTTC.

Only a few counts were recorded for this clone. This chain connects TRBV5-1 to TRBJ2-7; D may be TRBD2 (6 bases). CDR3 length: 14 residues. In germline, CDR1 is SGHRS, CDR2 YFSETQ. Trimming took 3 bases from V and 6 from J, leaving 16 bases between them. The CDR3, as DNA: TGCGCCAGCAGCTCTGGTGGGAGGACTCGCGAGCAGTACTTC. Its protein is CASSSGGRTREQYF.

V gene TRBV7-9 combines with J gene TRBJ2-5, with TRBD2 matching over 14 bases. The CDR3 sequence is 17 residues long. Germline assignment: CDR1 SEHNR and CDR2 FQNEAQ (reference sequence). V gave up 5 bases and J gave up 5 bases; unmatched junction bases: 10. This CDR3 is CASSKGLAGDERETQYF. CDR3 DNA sequence: TGTGCCAGCAGCAAGGGACTAGCGGGAGACGAGCGCGAGACCCAGTACTTC. The full variable domain, in which reference TRBV7-9 and TRBJ2-5 provide the parts outside the CDR3, is DTGVSQNPRHKITKRGQNVTFRCDPISEHNRLYWYRQTLGQGPEFLTYFQNEAQLEKSRLLSDRFSAERPKGSFSTLEIQRTEQGDSAMYLCASSKGLAGDERETQYFGPGTRLLVL.